What follows describes a single TCR beta chain. This entry comes from a study of T cell responses to AZD1222 COVID-19 vaccine. Germline V lookup: CDR1 SGHRS, CDR2 YFSETQ. The CDR3 consists of 14 residues. V lost 3 bases and J lost 8; bases outside the gene matches: 8. TCRdb keeps only in-frame clones here, not all; method: immunoSEQ multiplex PCR. The sample yields 150,000 to 200,000 clones, roughly 87% seen once. The sequence derives from an adult in good health. The genes are TRBV5-1 and TRBJ1-2, with 9 bases aligning to TRBD1. The starting material was peripheral blood, obtained on day 0 of AZD1222 vaccination. The CDR3 loop reads CASSSDRGIKGYTF. The CDR3 DNA reads as TGCGCCAGCAGCTCGGACAGGGGCATTAAGGGCTACACCTTC.